The clone carrying this T cell receptor beta chain was observed a few times. Its matching antigen is unknown. The assay was immunoSEQ multiplex PCR, and TCRdb's table has in-frame clones only and misses some. The sample consists of more than 300,000 clones, around four fifths of them appearing once. This sample stems from a study of Ad26.COV2.S vaccination and SARS-CoV-2 variants. Regarding the study as a whole: Spike-specific TCR breadth in vaccine recipients exceeded that seen in placebo recipients. Measures of TCR breadth and depth may have fallen short of total T cell responses.

V gave up 0 bases and J gave up 7 bases, with 9 bases separating them. The CDR3 contains 13 residues. Germline assignment: CDR1 MNHNS and CDR2 SASEGT. Described treatment: roughly 20 received Ad26.COV2.S at low or high dose, single or two shots; 5 received placebo; per-sample allocation not given. At day 63 after the first vaccine or placebo injection, samples were drawn. The sample came from a Boston adult aged 18-55 years. An Ad26 vector was used to express Wuhan-strain SARS-CoV-2 spike as the vaccine. The sequence derives from a person between 18 and 60 years old who received the Ad26.COV2.S COVID-19 vaccine or a placebo. This material consisted of peripheral blood, taken in a trial of Ad26.COV2.S vaccine versus placebo. This sequence joins TRBV6-1 and TRBJ1-2; TRBD1 might be the D (5 bases). As DNA, the CDR3 is TGTGCCAGCAGTGAAGCGGCTAGGGGTGGCTACACCTTC. It yields the protein CASSEAARGGYTF.